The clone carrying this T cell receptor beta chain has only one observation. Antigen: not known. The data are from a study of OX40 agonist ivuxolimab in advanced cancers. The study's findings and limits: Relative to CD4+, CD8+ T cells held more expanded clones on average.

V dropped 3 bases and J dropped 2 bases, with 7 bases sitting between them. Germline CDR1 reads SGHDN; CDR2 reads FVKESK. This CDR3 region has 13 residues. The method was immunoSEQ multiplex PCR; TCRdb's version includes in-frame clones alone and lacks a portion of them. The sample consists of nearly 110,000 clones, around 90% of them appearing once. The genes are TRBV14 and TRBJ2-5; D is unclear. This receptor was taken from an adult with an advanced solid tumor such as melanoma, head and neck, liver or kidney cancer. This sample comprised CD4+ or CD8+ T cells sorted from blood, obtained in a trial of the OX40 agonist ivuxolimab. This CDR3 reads CASSQSQQETQYF. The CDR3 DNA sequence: TGTGCCAGCAGCCAGTCTCAACAAGAGACCCAGTACTTC.